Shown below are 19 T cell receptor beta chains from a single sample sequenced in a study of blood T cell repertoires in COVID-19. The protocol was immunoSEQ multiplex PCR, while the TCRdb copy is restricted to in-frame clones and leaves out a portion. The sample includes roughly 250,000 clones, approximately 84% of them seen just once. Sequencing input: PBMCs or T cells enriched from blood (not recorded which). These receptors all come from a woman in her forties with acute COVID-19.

CDR3: CASSPRAGNGYTF. The DNA of the CDR3 is TGTGCCAGCAGCCCTCGGGCAGGGAATGGCTACACCTTC. This chain links TRBV14 with TRBJ1-2; TRBD1 might be the D (5 bases). V was trimmed by 4 bases and J by 6 bases, leaving 12 bases between them. Germline V CDR1 and CDR2: SGHDN, FVKESK. This CDR3 is built from 13 residues.

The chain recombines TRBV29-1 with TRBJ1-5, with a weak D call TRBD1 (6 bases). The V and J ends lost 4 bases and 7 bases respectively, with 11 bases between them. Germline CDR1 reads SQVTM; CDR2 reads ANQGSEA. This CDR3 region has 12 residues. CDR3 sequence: CSVGTGQQPQHF. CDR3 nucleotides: TGCAGCGTTGGTACAGGGCAACAGCCCCAGCATTTT.

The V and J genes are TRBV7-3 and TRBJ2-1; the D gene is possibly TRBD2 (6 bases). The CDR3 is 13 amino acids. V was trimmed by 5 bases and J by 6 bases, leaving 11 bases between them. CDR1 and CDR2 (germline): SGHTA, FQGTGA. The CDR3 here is CASSRETSNEQFF. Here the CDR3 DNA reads TGTGCCAGCAGCCGAGAGACTAGCAATGAGCAGTTCTTC.

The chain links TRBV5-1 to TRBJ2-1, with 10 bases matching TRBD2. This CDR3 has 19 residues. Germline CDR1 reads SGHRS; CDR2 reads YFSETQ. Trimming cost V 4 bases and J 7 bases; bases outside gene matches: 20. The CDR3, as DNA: TGCGCCAGCAGCGAGGATGCGACAGGGGCTAGCGGGAGTTCAAATGAGCAGTTCTTC. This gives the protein CASSEDATGASGSSNEQFF.

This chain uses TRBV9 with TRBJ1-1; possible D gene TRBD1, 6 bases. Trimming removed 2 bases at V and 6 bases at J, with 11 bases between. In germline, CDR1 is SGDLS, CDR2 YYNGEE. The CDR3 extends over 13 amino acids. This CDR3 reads CASSVEQGSEAFF. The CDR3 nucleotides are TGTGCCAGCAGCGTGGAACAGGGCTCTGAAGCTTTCTTT.

The CDR3 sequence is CASSGGQEQYF. The CDR3 DNA reads TGTGCCAGCAGCGGTGGACAAGAGCAGTACTTC. V usage is TRBV7-9 and J usage is TRBJ2-7; a possible D gene is TRBD1 (5 bases). The germline V gene has CDR1 SEHNR and CDR2 FQNEAQ (reference sequence). CDR3 size: 11 residues. Trimming removed 5 bases at V and 7 bases at J, with 9 bases between.

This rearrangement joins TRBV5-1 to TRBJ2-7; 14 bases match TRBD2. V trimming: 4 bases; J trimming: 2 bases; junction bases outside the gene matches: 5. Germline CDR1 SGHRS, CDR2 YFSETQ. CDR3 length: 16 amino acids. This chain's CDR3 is CASSGGLAGGPYEQYF. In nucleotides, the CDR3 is TGCGCCAGCAGCGGAGGACTAGCGGGAGGTCCCTACGAGCAGTACTTC.

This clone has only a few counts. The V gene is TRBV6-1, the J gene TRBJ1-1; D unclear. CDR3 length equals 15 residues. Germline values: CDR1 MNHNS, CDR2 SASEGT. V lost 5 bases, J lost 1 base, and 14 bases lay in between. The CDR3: CASSSLLTENTEAFF. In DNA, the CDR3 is TGTGCCAGCAGTTCGCTCTTAACAGAGAACACTGAAGCTTTCTTT.

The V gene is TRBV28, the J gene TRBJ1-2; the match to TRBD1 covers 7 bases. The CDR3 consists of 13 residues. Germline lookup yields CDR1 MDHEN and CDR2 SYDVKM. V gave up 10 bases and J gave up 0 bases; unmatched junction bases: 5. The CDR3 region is CATRDRANYGYTF. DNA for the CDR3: TGTGCCACCCGGGACAGAGCTAACTATGGCTACACCTTC.

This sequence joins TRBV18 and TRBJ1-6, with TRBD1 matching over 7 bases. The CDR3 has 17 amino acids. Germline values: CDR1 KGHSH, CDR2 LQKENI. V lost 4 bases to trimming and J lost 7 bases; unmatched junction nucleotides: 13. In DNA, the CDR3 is TGTGCCAGCTCACGTTCTACCGGACAGGTTTTAAATTCACCCCTCCACTTT. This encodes CASSRSTGQVLNSPLHF.

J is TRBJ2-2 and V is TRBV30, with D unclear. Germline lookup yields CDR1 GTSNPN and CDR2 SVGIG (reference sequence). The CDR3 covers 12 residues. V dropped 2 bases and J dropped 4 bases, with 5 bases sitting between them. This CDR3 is CAWSSFTGELFF. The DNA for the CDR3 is TGTGCCTGGAGTTCCTTCACCGGGGAGCTGTTTTTT.

CDR3 nucleotides: TGTGCCAGCAGCCAAGGACAGGGGGCCCAGCCCCAGCATTTT. Amino acids: CASSQGQGAQPQHF. The chain couples TRBV7-2 to TRBJ1-5; 11 nucleotides match TRBD1. J lost 7 bases, V lost 5 bases, and 4 bases had no gene match. Germline CDR1 is SGHTA and CDR2 is FQGNSA. The CDR3 length is 14 residues.

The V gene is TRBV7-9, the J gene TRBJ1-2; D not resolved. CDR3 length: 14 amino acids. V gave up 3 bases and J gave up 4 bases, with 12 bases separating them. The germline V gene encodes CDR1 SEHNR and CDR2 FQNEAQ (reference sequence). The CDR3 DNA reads TGTGCCAGCAGCTTCTCCTCGTCTTTCTATGGCTACACCTTC. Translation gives CASSFSSSFYGYTF. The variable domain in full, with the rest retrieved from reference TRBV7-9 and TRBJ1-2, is DTGVSQNPRHKITKRGQNVTFRCDPISEHNRLYWYRQTLGQGPEFLTYFQNEAQLEKSRLLSDRFSAERPKGSFSTLEIQRTEQGDSAMYLCASSFSSSFYGYTFGSGTRLTVV.

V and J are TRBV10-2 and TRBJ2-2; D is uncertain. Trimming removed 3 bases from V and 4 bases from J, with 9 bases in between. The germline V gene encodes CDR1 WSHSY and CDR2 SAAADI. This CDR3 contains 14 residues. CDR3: CASSDNSFTGELFF. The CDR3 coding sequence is TGCGCCAGCAGTGACAACAGTTTCACCGGGGAGCTGTTTTTT.

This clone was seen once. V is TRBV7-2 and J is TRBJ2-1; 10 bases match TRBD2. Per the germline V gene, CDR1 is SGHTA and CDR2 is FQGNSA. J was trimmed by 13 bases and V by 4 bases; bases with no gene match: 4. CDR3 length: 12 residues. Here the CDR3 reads CASSYPSGSQFF. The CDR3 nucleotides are TGTGCCAGCAGCTACCCTAGCGGGAGCCAGTTCTTC.

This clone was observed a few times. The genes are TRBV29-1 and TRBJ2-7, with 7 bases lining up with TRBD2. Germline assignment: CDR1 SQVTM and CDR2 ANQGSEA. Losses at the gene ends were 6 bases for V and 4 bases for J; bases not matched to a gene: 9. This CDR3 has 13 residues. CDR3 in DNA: TGCAGCGTGCGGTATAGCGGGCGGTACGAGCAGTACTTC. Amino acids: CSVRYSGRYEQYF.

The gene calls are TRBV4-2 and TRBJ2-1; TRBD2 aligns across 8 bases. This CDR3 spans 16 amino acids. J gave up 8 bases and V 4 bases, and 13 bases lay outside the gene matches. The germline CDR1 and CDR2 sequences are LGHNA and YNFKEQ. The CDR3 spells CASSLPPSGTRDEQFF. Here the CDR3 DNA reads TGTGCCAGCAGCCTACCCCCCTCCGGGACTAGGGATGAGCAGTTCTTC.

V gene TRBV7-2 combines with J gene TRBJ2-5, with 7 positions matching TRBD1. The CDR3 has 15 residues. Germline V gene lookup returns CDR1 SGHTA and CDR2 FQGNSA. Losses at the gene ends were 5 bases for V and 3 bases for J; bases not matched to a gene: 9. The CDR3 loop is CASSLRGMVEETQYF. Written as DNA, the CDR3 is TGTGCCAGCAGCCTCAGGGGGATGGTGGAAGAGACCCAGTACTTC.

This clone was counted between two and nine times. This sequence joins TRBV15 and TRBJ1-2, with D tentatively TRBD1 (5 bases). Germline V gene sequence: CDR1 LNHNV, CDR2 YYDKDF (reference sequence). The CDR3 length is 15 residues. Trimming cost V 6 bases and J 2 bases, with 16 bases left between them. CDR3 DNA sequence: TGTGCCACCAGGGGGGGATTAGGGACCAACTATGGCTACACCTTC. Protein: CATRGGLGTNYGYTF.